This record covers a single TCR beta chain. Its recognized antigen is unknown. Within one base of it there is no much larger clone, and no base qualities were kept. This sample was included in a study of cytomegalovirus exposure and HLA in healthy donors (dated by TCRdb to 2016 to 2017). Looking at the study overall: According to an earlier analysis of 550 to 700 of the donors, 150 million to 200 million T cells yielded 100 million or so unique TCR beta sequences and roughly 280 Gb of sequence data. An early release covering around 630 HLA-typed donors comprised about 300 gigabases of sequencing data and roughly 85 million unique TCR sequences. Class I and class II HLA loci were covered by the typing at four-digit resolution. High-throughput TCR immunosequencing, statistical association of individual TCRs with disease status, and machine learning were combined to predict cytomegalovirus infection status. In the later analysis, no new phenotypic data were used to find candidate immune exposures; instead, reliance was placed on TCR beta sequences and their occurrence across donors. Donor age, sex, ethnicity and CMV serostatus were collected together with the repertoire data. To decide whether each TCR beta V gene segment behaved as functional or pseudogenic, an earlier analysis of fewer than 750 of the donors relied on high-throughput TCR beta sequencing. The T cell repertoires of several hundred subjects were profiled by immunosequencing and related to cytomegalovirus serostatus. The study was designed to test whether signatures of past pathogen exposure could be identified by cataloging public T cell receptors. Because of strong linkage in the cohort, 4 to 6 DR-DQ haplotypes were treated as single units for association and clustering. On average, roughly 250,000 unique TCR beta nucleotide sequences were sequenced per donor among about 400 genotyped donors of the cohort, with about 17% of those sequences being non-productive. In a later analysis, previously published TCR beta repertoires from several hundred donors were re-analyzed and high-resolution HLA genotyping was added so that TCR occurrence patterns could be studied. The number of donors typed differed by locus, with 629-630 for A, B, C, DRB1 and DQB1, 522 for DQA1, under 610 for DPA1, and approximately 470 for DPB1. A later genetic analysis took genome-wide SNP genotypes for about 65% of the roughly 670 donors and used that subset as a discovery cohort. Among the approximately 430 genotyped donors, around 81% belonged to the genetic ancestry cluster associated with self-reported Caucasian donors. A separate validation cohort of over a hundred different subjects was used in addition to the roughly 670-subject first cohort. All discovery cohort repertoires had been generated using a single sequencing platform. What the work shows at the level of the full study, not this receptor alone: V-gene and J-gene trimming of TCR beta chains was associated with a missense DCLRE1C variant in a later genetic analysis, and the association was replicated in an independent cohort. This cohort had only TCR beta chains sequenced, and the lack of alpha or paired-chain data limited which features could be detected. In an earlier analysis of more than 450 of the donors, most TCR beta V segments were observed in productive rearrangements about 90% or about 30% of the time, broadly matching IMGT annotations. In a later analysis, 16,951 TCR beta sequences were associated with specific HLA alleles at a false discovery rate of 0.05. The study listed 164 TCR beta chains as associated with cytomegalovirus. The authors suggested that the approach could potentially be extended to other disease states and immunological phenotypes. Because HLA typing was unavailable for some donors at each locus, only the typed subset was used in association tests. A few of the identified cytomegalovirus-associated TCR beta chains were confirmed in vitro to be specific for cytomegalovirus antigens. Most CMV-associated TCR beta chains appeared to be HLA-restricted in a later analysis, and the HLA associations seemed to be driven largely by CMV exposure. A further reported finding was that TCR beta sequences accurately predicted the HLA-A and HLA-B alleles for most subjects in the first cohort. The classifier was reported to diagnose cytomegalovirus status with high specificity and sensitivity in both the original and validation cohorts. Linkage disequilibrium might explain the correlated functional status among segregating V segments, but an unknown experimental factor could not be excluded. Roughly uniform sequencing depth across donors was assumed in presence/absence analyses, although this assumption may not hold. In a later analysis, TCR association rates were found to vary across HLA loci, with the most associated TCRs seen for DRB1 alleles and the fewest for HLA-C alleles. Several of the top co-occurrence clusters appeared to be linked to parvovirus B19, influenza, CMV and Epstein-Barr virus, according to a later analysis. Immune exposure information for the cohort was limited to CMV serostatus. A group of highly shared sequence variants was considered likely to be a technical artifact of the sequencing pipeline. In a later analysis, HLA-associated TCR beta chains showed more clonal expansion and lower generation probabilities than non-associated chains that were equally common. Approximately 16 rarely observed V segments, including chromosome 9 orphons, were excluded from the earlier analysis of about 610 of the donors because counts were too low. Assigning TCR associations to individual alleles was difficult when HLA alleles, especially DR and DQ, strongly co-occurred. According to a later genetic analysis, donors in an Asian-associated ancestry cluster had fewer N-insertions in productive TCRs than the roughly 660-donor mean. Across donors, most TCR sequences were observed very rarely, whereas some public TCRs were present in many individuals.

In total, 600 or so healthy bone marrow donors made up the cohort. All cohort members were sampled while nominally healthy, although unrecorded immune exposures were likely present. The donor was CMV seropositive and was included in the group of 290 or so seropositive cohort members. A peripheral blood sample was provided by each donor, and peripheral blood mononuclear cells were used for TCR beta sequencing. Genomic DNA was extracted from the blood cell samples with the Qiagen DNeasy Blood Extraction Kit. The library was prepared using the immunoSEQ multiplex PCR assay. For the multiplex PCR, a mixture combining 60 forward primers for TCR Vbeta segments and 13 reverse primers for TCR Jbeta segments was used. The CDR3 region of rearranged TCR beta genes was amplified from genomic DNA with a multiplex PCR assay. The Illumina HiSeq System was used to sequence the amplified TCR beta libraries as 87-base-pair reads. From the authors' description of their analysis: A later analysis tallied 75 million to 85 million unique TCR beta chains across the 600 to 700 repertoires, and some 10 million of those chains were shared by two or more donors. Raw reads were error-corrected and collapsed into unique sequences by a nearest-neighbor algorithm in which closely related sequences were merged to remove PCR and sequencing errors. V, D and J gene segments were assigned by aligning CDR3 sequences to IMGT reference sequences. Each retained sequence needed at least a six-nucleotide match to both a V gene segment and a J gene segment. Rearrangements were classified as productive when the CDR3 lacked stop codons and remained in frame with V and J, and all other rearrangements were classified as non-productive. CDR3 was defined according to IMGT convention as the region running from the second conserved V-encoded cysteine to the conserved J-encoded phenylalanine. In an earlier analysis of approximately 590 of the donors, sequences lacking an unambiguous match to a single V gene segment were excluded. An earlier analysis of 550 to 650 of the donors classified V segments as functional when productive rearrangements were above 56.7% and as segregating when the standard deviation between donors was above 5%. A statistical classification framework was built to diagnose cytomegalovirus status from the catalog of TCR beta chain sequences. In a later analysis, V and J genes were assigned by comparing TCR nucleotide sequences against IMGT/GENE-DB human TR gene sequences. In a later analysis, CDR3 sequences and most-parsimonious VDJ recombination scenarios were assigned using the TCRdist pipeline. In a later analysis, every TCR beta chain was defined by the combination of its CDR3 amino acid sequence and its V-gene family, and reads without a unique V-gene family were dropped. To address suspected cross-contamination and a sequencing artifact, a later analysis removed around 600 highly shared, low-generation-probability nucleotide sequences. In a later analysis, a clonal expansion index for each public chain was calculated from normalized within-repertoire ranks of inferred template counts. In a later analysis, generation probabilities were computed using a VDJ recombination model fitted to out-of-frame rearrangements, and the results were checked against IGoR. Hypergeometric tests were used in a later analysis to score TCR-TCR, TCR-HLA and TCR-CMV co-occurrence, with a repertoire-size bias correction applied to the TCR pairs. False discovery rates were estimated in a later analysis by permuting HLA or CMV assignments 20 times. In a later analysis, co-occurring TCRs were grouped with DBSCAN, and TCRdist sequence similarity was added when clustering was performed within HLA-allele-positive subsets. Repertoires with fewer than 30,000 or more than 120,000 public chains, plus five repertoires with anomalous nucleotide sharing, were excluded from co-occurrence clustering. The immuneACCESS repertoire file appears here via TCRdb, limited to in-frame rearrangements. These files lack a portion of the clones; in checked studies, under half of the deficit traces to unresolved V genes, and the cause of the others is not known. V and J calls and clone size follow that table, whereas D and trimming were derived from the DNA. This sample has some 76,000 clones in its table, and about three quarters of those were observed once. Of the sample, 9% to 13% falls within the top ten clones.

The sequencing sample was made of PBMCs. The source of this sequence is a male donor in good health and CMV-seropositive.

The bases are TGTGCCAGCAGCTTAGTAGCGGGGCGTCGCAATGAGCAGTTCTTC. Its protein is CASSLVAGRRNEQFF. This receptor chain uses TRBV7-2 and TRBJ2-1, and TRBD2 aligns with 8 junction nucleotides. Trimmed from V: 1 base; trimmed from J: 6 bases; junction bases lacking a gene match: 5. Including cysteine and phenylalanine, the CDR3 has 15 amino acids. CDR3 DNA is the only sequence kept; it has 45 bases, read in frame from the first base. The CDR1 and CDR2 encoded by the germline V gene are SGHTA and FQGNSA.